The next 6 T cell receptor beta chains were all read from a single sample in a study of blood T cell repertoires in COVID-19. Using immunoSEQ multiplex PCR, the repertoire was profiled, and TCRdb retains in-frame clones only, with some absent. The top ten hold approximately 19% of the sample, which has 7,500 to 8,500 clones, about 81% seen once. The specimen was peripheral blood. These receptors originate from a human donor with active COVID-19. The donor label of this sample is uncertain.

The J gene is TRBJ2-7, the V gene TRBV6-6; D gene unclear. The ends were cut back, 7 bases at V and 1 base at J, with 11 bases in the middle. CDR1 MNHNY and CDR2 SVGAGI come from the germline V gene (reference sequence). The CDR3 contains 13 residues. As DNA, the CDR3 is TGTGCCAGCATCTTAATTCGGTCCTACGAGCAGTACTTC. As protein: CASILIRSYEQYF.

This clone showed up just once. The chain is built from TRBV7-8 and TRBJ1-2; D ambiguous. The CDR3 has 16 residues. Germline CDR1 and CDR2: SGHVS and FQNEAQ. Trimming stripped 0 bases from V and 1 base from J, with 12 bases between. The chain's CDR3 is CASSLAGGYFNYGYTF. DNA of the CDR3: TGTGCCAGCAGCTTAGCTGGCGGCTACTTTAACTATGGCTACACCTTC.

A word on this clone: The identical CDR3 is also encoded by other nucleotide sequences in the sample. V is TRBV6-6 and J is TRBJ2-7; no reliable D call. The CDR3 runs 11 residues. In germline, CDR1 is MNHNY, CDR2 SVGAGI (reference sequence). V lost 6 bases and J lost 2, with 5 bases in between. CDR3 sequence reads: CASRQTYEQYF. CDR3 in DNA: TGTGCCAGCAGGCAGACCTACGAGCAGTACTTC.

This clone has a handful of counts. The gene calls are TRBV11-2 and TRBJ2-7; 11 bases are shared with TRBD1. This CDR3 comprises 15 residues. Germline CDR1 SGHAT, CDR2 FQNNGV. J was trimmed by 8 bases and V by 6 bases; bases with no gene match: 12. The CDR3 nucleotides are TGTGCCAGCAGGACCGGAGGGACAGGGGGAGTCAAGCAGTACTTC. It yields the protein CASRTGGTGGVKQYF.

The J gene is TRBJ1-1, the V gene TRBV5-1; D is perhaps TRBD1 (5 bases). The CDR3 is 12 amino acids. Per germline, CDR1 SGHRS and CDR2 YFSETQ. Deletions cut 4 bases from V and 11 bases from J, with 15 bases between. The CDR3 is CASSTDRIRAFF. DNA for the CDR3: TGCGCCAGCAGCACCGACAGAATTCGGGCTTTCTTT.

This clone was seen a few times. The chain has TRBV5-1 and TRBJ2-7; 9 positions match TRBD1. In germline, CDR1 is SGHRS, CDR2 YFSETQ. The CDR3 is 15 residues long. V was pared by 3 bases and J by 3 bases, with 7 bases of the junction left unmatched. The CDR3 spells CASSSDGTGYYEQYF. The DNA of the CDR3 is TGCGCCAGCAGCTCAGACGGGACAGGGTACTACGAGCAGTACTTC. The entire variable domain, with the rest obtained from reference TRBV5-1 and TRBJ2-7, is as follows: KAGVTQTPRYLIKTRGQQVTLSCSPISGHRSVSWYQQTPGQGLQFLFEYFSETQRNKGNFPGRFSGRQFSNSRSEMNVSTLELGDSALYLCASSSDGTGYYEQYFGPGTRLTVT.